These T cell receptor beta chains were read from a single sample in a study of blood T cell repertoires in COVID-19. The method was immunoSEQ multiplex PCR; TCRdb's version includes in-frame clones alone and lacks a portion of them. The sample carries approximately 210,000 clones, about 85% recorded once. Sequenced sample: PBMCs or T cells enriched from blood (not recorded which). These receptor sequences come from a woman aged 25-40 years who had recovered from COVID-19. The CDR3 runs from the conserved cysteine through the conserved F or W. The order of the fields is clone size, J gene, D gene, V gene, CDR3 protein, CDR3 DNA. The D gene is left open where the match is weak. A row's size may be missing; if present it is once, few, many or a size class.

>NA|TRBJ2-1|TRBD2|TRBV24-1
CATRGGSTVYEQFF
TGTGCCACCAGGGGCGGGAGCACCGTTTATGAGCAGTTCTTC
>NA|TRBJ2-3|NA|TRBV2
CASKIAERTDTQYF
TGTGCCAGCAAAATAGCGGAGCGCACAGATACGCAGTATTTT
>once|TRBJ1-4|NA|TRBV19
CASSIAHRGWDEKLFF
TGTGCCAGTAGTATAGCTCATCGGGGGTGGGACGAAAAACTGTTTTTT
>NA|TRBJ1-1|NA|TRBV7-2
CASSLWTDQAEAFF
TGTGCCAGCAGCTTATGGACAGACCAGGCGGAAGCTTTCTTT
>NA|TRBJ1-1|TRBD1|TRBV7-8
CASSLGTVNTEAFF
TGTGCCAGCAGCTTGGGGACAGTGAACACTGAAGCTTTCTTT
>NA|TRBJ1-1|TRBD1|TRBV2
CASNRDREKAEAFF
TGTGCCAGCAATCGGGACAGGGAAAAAGCTGAAGCTTTCTTT
>NA|TRBJ1-4|TRBD1|TRBV7-9
CASSWGQTATNEKLFF
TGTGCCAGCAGCTGGGGACAGACCGCAACTAATGAAAAACTGTTTTTT
>NA|TRBJ1-5|NA|TRBV19
CASIESSLSNQPQHF
TGTGCCAGTATAGAGTCTTCACTTAGCAATCAGCCCCAGCATTTT
>NA|TRBJ1-2|NA|TRBV18
CASSPPGRRYYGYTF
TGTGCCAGCTCACCACCGGGGAGGAGATACTATGGCTACACCTTC
>NA|TRBJ1-6|TRBD1|TRBV5-1
CASSLSGQGASPPLHF
TGCGCCAGCAGCTTGTCGGGACAGGGGGCATCGCCACCCCTCCACTTT
>NA|TRBJ2-5|TRBD2|TRBV23-1
CASSQSALAGGPGQETQYF
TGCGCCAGCAGTCAATCGGCTCTAGCGGGAGGGCCGGGGCAAGAGACCCAGTACTTC
>NA|TRBJ1-3|NA|TRBV12-3/TRBV12-4
CASTSDSRNTIYF
TGTGCCAGCACCTCGGACAGCCGAAACACCATATATTTT
>NA|TRBJ2-3|NA|TRBV5-1
CASSLTSSVGDTQYF
TGCGCCAGCAGCTTGACTAGCTCTGTCGGAGATACGCAGTATTTT
>NA|TRBJ2-1|NA|TRBV4-3
CASSQDFGVIAVYNEQFF
TGCGCCAGCAGCCAAGATTTTGGCGTAATAGCGGTCTACAATGAGCAGTTCTTC
>NA|TRBJ1-1|NA|TRBV5-1
CATKGTPNSAEAFF
TGCGCCACCAAAGGGACACCCAACTCCGCTGAAGCTTTCTTT
>NA|TRBJ1-1|NA|TRBV19
CASSKQGPNTEAFF
TGTGCCAGTAGTAAACAGGGACCGAACACTGAAGCTTTCTTT